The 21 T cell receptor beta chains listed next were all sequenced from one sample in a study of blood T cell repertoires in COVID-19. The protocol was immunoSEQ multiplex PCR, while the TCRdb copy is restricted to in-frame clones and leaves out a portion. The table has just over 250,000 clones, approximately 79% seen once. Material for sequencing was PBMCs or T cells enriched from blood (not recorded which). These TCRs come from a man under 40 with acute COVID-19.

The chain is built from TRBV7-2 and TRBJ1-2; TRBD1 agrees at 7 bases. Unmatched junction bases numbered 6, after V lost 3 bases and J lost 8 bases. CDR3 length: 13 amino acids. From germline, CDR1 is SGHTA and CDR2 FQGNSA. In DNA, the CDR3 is TGTGCCAGCAGCTTGGATCACAGGGGAGGCTACACCTTC. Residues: CASSLDHRGGYTF.

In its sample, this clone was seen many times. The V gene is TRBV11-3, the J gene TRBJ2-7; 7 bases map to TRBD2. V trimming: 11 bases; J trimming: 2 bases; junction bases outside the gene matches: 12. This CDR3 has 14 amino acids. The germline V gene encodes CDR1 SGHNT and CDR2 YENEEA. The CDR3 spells CAGSRRGNAYEQYV. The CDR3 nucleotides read TGTGCCGGATCCAGGCGGGGGAATGCCTACGAGCAGTACGTC.

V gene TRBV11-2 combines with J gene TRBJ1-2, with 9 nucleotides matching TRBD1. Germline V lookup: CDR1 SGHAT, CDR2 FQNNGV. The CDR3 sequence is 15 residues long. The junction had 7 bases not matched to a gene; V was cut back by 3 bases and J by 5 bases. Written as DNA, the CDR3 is TGTGCCAGCAGCTTCCCGGGACAGGGCGTTTATGGCTACACCTTC. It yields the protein CASSFPGQGVYGYTF.

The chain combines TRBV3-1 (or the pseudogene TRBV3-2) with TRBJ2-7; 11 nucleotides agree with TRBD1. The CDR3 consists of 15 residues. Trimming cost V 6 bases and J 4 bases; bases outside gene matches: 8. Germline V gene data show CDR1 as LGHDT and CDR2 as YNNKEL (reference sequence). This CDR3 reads CASSEGQGGPYEQYV. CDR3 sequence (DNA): TGTGCCAGCAGTGAGGGACAGGGGGGACCGTACGAGCAGTACGTC.

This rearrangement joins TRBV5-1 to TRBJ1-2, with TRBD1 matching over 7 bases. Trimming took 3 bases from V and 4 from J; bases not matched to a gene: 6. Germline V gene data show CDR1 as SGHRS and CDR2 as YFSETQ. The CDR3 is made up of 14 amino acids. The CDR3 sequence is CASSSDRDTYGYTF. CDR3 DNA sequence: TGCGCCAGCAGCTCCGACAGGGATACCTATGGCTACACCTTC.

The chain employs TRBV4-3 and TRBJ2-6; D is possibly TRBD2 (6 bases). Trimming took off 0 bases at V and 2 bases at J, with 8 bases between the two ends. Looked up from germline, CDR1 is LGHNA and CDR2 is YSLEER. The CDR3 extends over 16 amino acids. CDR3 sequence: CASSQEGGAGANVLTF. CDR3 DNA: TGCGCCAGCAGCCAAGAAGGAGGGGCTGGGGCCAACGTCCTGACTTTC.

CDR3: CASSSPSDRVGEKLFF. CDR3 coding DNA: TGTGCCAGCAGTTCTCCCTCGGACAGGGTTGGGGAAAAACTGTTTTTT. The rearrangement links TRBV27 to TRBJ1-4; TRBD1 matches at 8 bases. The CDR3 loop spans 16 amino acids. Germline CDR1 MNHEY, CDR2 SMNVEV (reference sequence). V lost 4 bases, J lost 8 bases, and 12 bases stayed unmatched.

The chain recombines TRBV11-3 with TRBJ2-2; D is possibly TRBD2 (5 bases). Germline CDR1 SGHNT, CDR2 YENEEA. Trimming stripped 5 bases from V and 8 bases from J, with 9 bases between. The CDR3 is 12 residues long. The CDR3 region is CASSTRGGELFF. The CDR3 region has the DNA TGTGCCAGCAGCACGCGAGGGGGGGAGCTGTTTTTT.

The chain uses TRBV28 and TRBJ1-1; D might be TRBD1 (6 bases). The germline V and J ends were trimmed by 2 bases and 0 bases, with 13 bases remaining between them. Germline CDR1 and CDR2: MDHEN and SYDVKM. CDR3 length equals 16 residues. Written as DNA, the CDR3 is TGTGCCAGCAGTTTAACCGGCAGGGGTATGAACACTGAAGCTTTCTTT. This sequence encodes CASSLTGRGMNTEAFF.

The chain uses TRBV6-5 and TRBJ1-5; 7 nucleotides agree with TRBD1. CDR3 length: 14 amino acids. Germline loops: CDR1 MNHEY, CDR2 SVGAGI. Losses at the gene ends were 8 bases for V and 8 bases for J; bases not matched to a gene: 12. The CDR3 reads CASGTLGGTEPQHF. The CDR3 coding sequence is TGTGCCAGCGGTACCTTAGGGGGCACGGAGCCCCAGCATTTT.

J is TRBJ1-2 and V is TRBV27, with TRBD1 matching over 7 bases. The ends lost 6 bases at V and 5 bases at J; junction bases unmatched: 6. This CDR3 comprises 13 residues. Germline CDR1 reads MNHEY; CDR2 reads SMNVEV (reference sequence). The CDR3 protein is CASSRDSGYGYTF. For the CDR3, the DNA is TGTGCCAGCAGCCGGGACAGTGGATATGGCTACACCTTC.

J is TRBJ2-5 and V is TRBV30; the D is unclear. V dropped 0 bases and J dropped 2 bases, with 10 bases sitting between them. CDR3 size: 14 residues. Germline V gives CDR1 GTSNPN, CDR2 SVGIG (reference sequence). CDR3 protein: CAWSVHATQETQYF. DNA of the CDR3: TGTGCCTGGAGTGTACACGCGACACAAGAGACCCAGTACTTC. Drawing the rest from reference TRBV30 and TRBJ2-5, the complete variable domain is SQTIHQWPATLVQPVGSPLSLECTVEGTSNPNLYWYRQAAGRGLQLLFYSVGIGQISSEVPQNLSASRPQDRQFILSSKKLLLSDSGFYLCAWSVHATQETQYFGPGTRLLVL.

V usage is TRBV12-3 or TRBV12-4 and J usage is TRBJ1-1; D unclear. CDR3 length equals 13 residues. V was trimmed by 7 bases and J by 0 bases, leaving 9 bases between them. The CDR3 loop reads CASTVLMNTEAFF. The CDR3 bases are TGTGCCAGCACGGTTCTCATGAACACTGAAGCTTTCTTT.

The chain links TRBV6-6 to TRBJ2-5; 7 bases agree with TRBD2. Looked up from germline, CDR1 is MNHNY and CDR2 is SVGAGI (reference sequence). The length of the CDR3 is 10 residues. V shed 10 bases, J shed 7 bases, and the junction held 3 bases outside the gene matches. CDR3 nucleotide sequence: TGTGCCACTGGGGGGGGGACCCAGTACTTC. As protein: CATGGGTQYF.

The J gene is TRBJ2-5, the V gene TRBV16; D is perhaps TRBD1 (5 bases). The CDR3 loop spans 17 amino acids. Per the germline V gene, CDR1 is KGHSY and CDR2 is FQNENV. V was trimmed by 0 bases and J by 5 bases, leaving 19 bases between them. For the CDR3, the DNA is TGTGCCAGCAGCCAATCGGTAGGGGTACCTAAAGAGGAGACCCAGTACTTC. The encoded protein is CASSQSVGVPKEETQYF.

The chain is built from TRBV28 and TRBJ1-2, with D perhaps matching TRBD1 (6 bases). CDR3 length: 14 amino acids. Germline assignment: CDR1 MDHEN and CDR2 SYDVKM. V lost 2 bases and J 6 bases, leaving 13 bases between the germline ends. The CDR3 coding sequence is TGTGCCAGCAGTTTAAGAATGCAGGGGCATGGCTACACCTTC. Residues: CASSLRMQGHGYTF.

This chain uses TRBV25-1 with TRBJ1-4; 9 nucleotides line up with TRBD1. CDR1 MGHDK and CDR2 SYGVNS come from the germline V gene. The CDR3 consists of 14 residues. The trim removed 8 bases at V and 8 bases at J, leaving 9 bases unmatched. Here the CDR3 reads CASVPGQGIEKLFF. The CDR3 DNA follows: TGTGCCAGCGTGCCGGGACAGGGCATAGAAAAACTGTTTTTT.

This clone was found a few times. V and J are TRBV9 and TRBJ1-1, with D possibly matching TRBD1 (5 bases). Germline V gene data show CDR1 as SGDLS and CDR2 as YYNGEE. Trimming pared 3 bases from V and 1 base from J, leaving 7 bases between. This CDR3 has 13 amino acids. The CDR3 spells CASSGGENTEAFF. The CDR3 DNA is TGTGCCAGCAGCGGGGGCGAGAACACTGAAGCTTTCTTT.

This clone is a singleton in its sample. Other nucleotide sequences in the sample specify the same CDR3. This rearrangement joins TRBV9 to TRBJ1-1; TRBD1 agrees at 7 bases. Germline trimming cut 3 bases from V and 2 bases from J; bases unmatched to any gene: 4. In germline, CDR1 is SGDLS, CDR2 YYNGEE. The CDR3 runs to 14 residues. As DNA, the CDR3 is TGTGCCAGCAGCGGGGGACAGTTAAACACTGAAGCTTTCTTT. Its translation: CASSGGQLNTEAFF. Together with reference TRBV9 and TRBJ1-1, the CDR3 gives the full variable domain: DSGVTQTPKHLITATGQRVTLRCSPRSGDLSVYWYQQSLDQGLQFLIQYYNGEERAKGNILERFSAQQFPDLHSELNLSSLELGDSALYFCASSGGQLNTEAFFGQGTRLTVV.

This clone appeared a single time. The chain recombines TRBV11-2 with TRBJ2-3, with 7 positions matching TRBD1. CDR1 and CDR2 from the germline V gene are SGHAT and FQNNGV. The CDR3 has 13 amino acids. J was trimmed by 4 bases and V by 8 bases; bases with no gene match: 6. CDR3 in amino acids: CASAETGPDTQYF. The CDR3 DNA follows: TGTGCCAGCGCCGAGACAGGGCCAGATACGCAGTATTTT. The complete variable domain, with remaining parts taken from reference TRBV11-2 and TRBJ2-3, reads EAGVAQSPRYKIIEKRQSVAFWCNPISGHATLYWYQQILGQGPKLLIQFQNNGVVDDSQLPKDRFSAERLKGVDSTLKIQPAKLEDSAVYLCASAETGPDTQYFGPGTRLTVL.

DNA of the CDR3: TGCAGCGTGGAAAGCGGGAGAGGAGTCCAGGAGCAGTTCTTC. Translating it yields CSVESGRGVQEQFF. The chain carries TRBV29-1 and TRBJ2-1; TRBD2 matches at 8 bases. The CDR3 runs 14 residues. V lost 6 bases to trimming and J lost 10 bases; unmatched junction nucleotides: 14. Germline V gene data show CDR1 as SQVTM and CDR2 as ANQGSEA.